This T cell receptor (beta chain) was identified during a study of blood T cell repertoires in COVID-19. At the level of the study: Samples taken during acute and convalescent COVID-19 were collected in the United States, Italy and Spain. T cells, B-cell-depleted T cells, or PBMCs provided the cDNA or gDNA that served as material.

The repertoire was sequenced with immunoSEQ multiplex PCR; TCRdb's copy has only in-frame clones and lacks some. The table has just over 150,000 clones, roughly 85% seen once; the top ten hold less than 3.5%. Per germline, CDR1 LGHDT and CDR2 YNNKEL (reference sequence). Trimming left V 1 base short and J 4 bases short, with 11 bases between. The CDR3 has 16 amino acids. Sequencing used peripheral blood. This TCR was recovered from a human donor with acute or convalescent COVID-19. The donor label of this sample is uncertain. The chain is built from TRBV3-1 (or the pseudogene TRBV3-2) and TRBJ1-6, with D possibly TRBD1 on 5 matching bases. The CDR3 DNA reads TGTGCCAGCAGCCAAGGGGGACTGCTATATAATTCACCCCTCCACTTT. Encoded protein: CASSQGGLLYNSPLHF.